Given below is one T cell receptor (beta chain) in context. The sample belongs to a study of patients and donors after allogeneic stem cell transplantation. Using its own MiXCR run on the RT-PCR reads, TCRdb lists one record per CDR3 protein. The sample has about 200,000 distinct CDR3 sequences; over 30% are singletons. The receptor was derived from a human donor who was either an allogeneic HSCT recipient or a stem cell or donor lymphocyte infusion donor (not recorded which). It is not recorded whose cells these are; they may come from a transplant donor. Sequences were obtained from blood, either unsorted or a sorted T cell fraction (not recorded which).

CDR3 loop: CAKMTLRIRIKNIQYF. Written as DNA, the CDR3 is TGTGCCAAGATGACTTTGAGGATTCGGATCAAAAACATTCAGTACTTC. The chain links TRBV21-1 to TRBJ2-4. TRBV21-1 is labeled a pseudogene. This CDR3 is 16 amino acids long.